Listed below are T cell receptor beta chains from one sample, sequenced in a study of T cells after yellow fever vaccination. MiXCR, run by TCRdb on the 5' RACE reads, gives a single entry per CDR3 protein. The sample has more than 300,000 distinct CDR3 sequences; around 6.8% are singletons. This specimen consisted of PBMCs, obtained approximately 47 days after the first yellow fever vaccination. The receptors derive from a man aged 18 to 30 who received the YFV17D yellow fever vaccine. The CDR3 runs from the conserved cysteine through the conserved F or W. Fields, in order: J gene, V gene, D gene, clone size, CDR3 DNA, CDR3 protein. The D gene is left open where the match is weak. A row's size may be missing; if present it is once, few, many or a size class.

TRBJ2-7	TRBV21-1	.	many	TGTGCCAGCAGCAAAGAGGCGGTGGGGGGGATCTACGAGCAGTACTTC	CASSKEAVGGIYEQYF
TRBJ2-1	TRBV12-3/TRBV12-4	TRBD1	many	TGTGCCAGCAGGCCGAGGGGGCGGAATGAGCAGTTCTTC	CASRPRGRNEQFF
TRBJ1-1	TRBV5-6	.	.	TGTGCCAGCAGCTCAAGACCGAACACTGAAGCTTTCTTT	CASSSRPNTEAFF
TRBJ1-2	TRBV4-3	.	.	TGCGCCAGCAGCCCGACAGGTGGCGGCTACACCTTC	CASSPTGGGYTF
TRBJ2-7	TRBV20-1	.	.	TGCTGTGCGCAATCCGGTGCGGGAAACCAGTTGGACGAGCAGTACTTC	CCAQSGAGNQLDEQYF
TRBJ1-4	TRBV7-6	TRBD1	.	TGTGCCAGCAGCGCCATACAGGGGAAGGGTGAAAAACTGTTTTTT	CASSAIQGKGEKLFF
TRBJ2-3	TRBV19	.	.	TGTGCCAGTACCCAAGCAACAGGGTCGGATACGCAGTATTTT	CASTQATGSDTQYF
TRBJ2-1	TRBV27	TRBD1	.	TGTGCCAGCAGTTTTCCCCGAGACAGGGGCGGGGATGAGCAGTTCTTC	CASSFPRDRGGDEQFF
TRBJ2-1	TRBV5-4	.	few	TGTGCCAGCAGCTTGGGGACATCTTCCTACAATGAGCAGTTCTTC	CASSLGTSSYNEQFF
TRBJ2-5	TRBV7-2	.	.	TGTGCCAGCAGTCTTGGTGGGGTTGACGGGAGCCAGTACTTC	CASSLGGVDGSQYF
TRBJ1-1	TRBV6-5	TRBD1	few	TGTGCCAGCAGTTGGGGACAGACTAACACTGAAGCTTTCTTT	CASSWGQTNTEAFF
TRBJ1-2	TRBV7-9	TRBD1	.	TGTGCCGGACAGGGGGCCCCTAACTATGGCTACACCTTC	CAGQGAPNYGYTF
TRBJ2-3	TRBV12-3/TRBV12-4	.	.	TGTGCCAGCAGTACTGCGGGGGCCGTGGCGCAGTATTTT	CASSTAGAVAQYF
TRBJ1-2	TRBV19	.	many	TGTGCCAGTAGCCGGGACTCTAACTATGGCTACACCTTC	CASSRDSNYGYTF
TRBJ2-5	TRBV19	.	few	TGTGCCAGTAGTATGTCGGGGGGCCTGGAGACCCAGTACTTC	CASSMSGGLETQYF
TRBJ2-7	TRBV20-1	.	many	TGCAGTGCTTTTCCGGGGTCACGACCCTACGAGCAGTACTTC	CSAFPGSRPYEQYF
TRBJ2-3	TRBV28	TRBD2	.	TGTGCCAGCAGTACGGTGTGGGGAGGGCCGACAGATACGCAGTATTTT	CASSTVWGGPTDTQYF
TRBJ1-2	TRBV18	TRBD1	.	TGTGCCAGCTCACCATGGGACAGCAACTATGGCTACACCTTC	CASSPWDSNYGYTF
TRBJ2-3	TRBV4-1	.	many	TGCGCCAGCAGCCAAGTCGGCTCAGATACGCAGTATTTT	CASSQVGSDTQYF
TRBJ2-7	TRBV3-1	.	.	TGTGCCAGCAGCCAATCCCGAGGTGACGAGCAGTACTTC	CASSQSRGDEQYF
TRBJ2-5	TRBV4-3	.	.	TGCGCCAGCAGCGACAGTCTGGTGGCGGGGCAGGGGACCCAGTACTTC	CASSDSLVAGQGTQYF
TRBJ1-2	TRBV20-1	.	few	TGCAGTGCCCTGACCCCGGGGAAAAACGGCTACACCTTC	CSALTPGKNGYTF
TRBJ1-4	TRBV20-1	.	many	TGCAGTGCTCGGGACCCGGGGGAAAAACTGTTTTTT	CSARDPGEKLFF
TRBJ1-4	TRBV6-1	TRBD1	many	TGTGCCAGCAGTAGTTCCGGGACAGGGCATGAAAAACTGTTTTTT	CASSSSGTGHEKLFF
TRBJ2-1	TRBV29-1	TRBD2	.	TGCAGCGCCCCGGGAGGGGCAGGTAATGAGCAGTTCTTC	CSAPGGAGNEQFF
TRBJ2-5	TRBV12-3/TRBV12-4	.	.	TGTGCCAGCAGTTTATATAGAGACTTGATCCAAGAGACCCAGTACTTC	CASSLYRDLIQETQYF
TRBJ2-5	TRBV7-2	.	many	TGTGCCAGCAGTAGGGCGCCACAAGAGACCCAGTACTTC	CASSRAPQETQYF
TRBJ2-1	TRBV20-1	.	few	TGCAGTGCTAGAGATAGCGGAGGGGGCGATGAGCAGTTCTTC	CSARDSGGGDEQFF
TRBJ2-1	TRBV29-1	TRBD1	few	TGCAGCGTTGATGGGACAGACCTTTTTCCCGGCAATGAGCAGTTCTTC	CSVDGTDLFPGNEQFF
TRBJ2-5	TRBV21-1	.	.	TGTGCCAGCAGTCCTAAGGCTGGAGGGGGAGAGACCCAGTACTTC	CASSPKAGGGETQYF
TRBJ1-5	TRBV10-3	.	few	TGTGCCATCAGTGTAGCGGATCAGGATAGCAATCAGCCCCAGCATTTT	CAISVADQDSNQPQHF